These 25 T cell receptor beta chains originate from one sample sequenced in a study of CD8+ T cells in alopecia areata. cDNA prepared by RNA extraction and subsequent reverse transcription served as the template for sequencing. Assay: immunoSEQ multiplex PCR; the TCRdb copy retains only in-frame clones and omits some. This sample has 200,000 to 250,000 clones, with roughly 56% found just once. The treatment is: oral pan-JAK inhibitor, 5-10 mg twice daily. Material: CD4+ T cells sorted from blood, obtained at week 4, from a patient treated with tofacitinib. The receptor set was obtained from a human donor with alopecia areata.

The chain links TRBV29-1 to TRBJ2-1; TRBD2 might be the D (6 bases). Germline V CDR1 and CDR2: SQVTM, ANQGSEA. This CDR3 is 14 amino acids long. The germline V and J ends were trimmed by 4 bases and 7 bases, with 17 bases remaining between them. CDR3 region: CSVVQGPAGNEQFF. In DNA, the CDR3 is TGCAGCGTTGTTCAGGGCCCCGCGGGAAATGAGCAGTTCTTC.

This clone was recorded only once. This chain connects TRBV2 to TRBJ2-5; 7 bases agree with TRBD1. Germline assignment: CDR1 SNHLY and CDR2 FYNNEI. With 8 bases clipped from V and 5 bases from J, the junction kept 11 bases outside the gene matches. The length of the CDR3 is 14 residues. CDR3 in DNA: TGTGCCAGCGGCCGCGCAGGGGGAAGGGAGACCCAGTACTTC. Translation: CASGRAGGRETQYF. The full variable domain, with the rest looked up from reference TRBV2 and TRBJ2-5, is EPEVTQTPSHQVTQMGQEVILRCVPISNHLYFYWYRQILGQKVEFLVSFYNNEISEKSEIFDDQFSVERPDGSNFTLKIRSTKLEDSAMYFCASGRAGGRETQYFGPGTRLLVL.

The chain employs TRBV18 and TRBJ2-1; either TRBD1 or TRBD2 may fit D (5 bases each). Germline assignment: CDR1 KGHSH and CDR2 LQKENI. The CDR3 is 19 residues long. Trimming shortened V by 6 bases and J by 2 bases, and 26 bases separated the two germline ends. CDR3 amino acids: CASSLKLSIGAATYNEQFF. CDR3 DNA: TGTGCCAGCTCGCTGAAGCTATCAATCGGGGCGGCTACCTACAATGAGCAGTTCTTC.

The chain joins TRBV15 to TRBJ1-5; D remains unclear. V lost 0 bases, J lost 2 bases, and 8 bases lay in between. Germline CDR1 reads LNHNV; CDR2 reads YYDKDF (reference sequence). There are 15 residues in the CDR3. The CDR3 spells CATSRDVAGNQPQHF. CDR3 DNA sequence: TGTGCCACCAGCAGAGACGTGGCTGGCAATCAGCCCCAGCATTTT.

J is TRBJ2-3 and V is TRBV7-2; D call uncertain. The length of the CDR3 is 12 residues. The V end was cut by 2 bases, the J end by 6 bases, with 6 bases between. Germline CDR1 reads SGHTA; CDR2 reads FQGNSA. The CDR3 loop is CASSLYGDTQYF. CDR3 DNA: TGTGCCAGCAGCTTATATGGGGATACGCAGTATTTT.

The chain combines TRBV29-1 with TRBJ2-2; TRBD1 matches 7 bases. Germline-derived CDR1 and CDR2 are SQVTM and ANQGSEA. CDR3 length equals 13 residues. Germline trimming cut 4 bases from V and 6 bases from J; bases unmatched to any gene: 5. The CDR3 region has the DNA TGCAGCGTTGGAGGACAGGTCTCCGGGGAGCTGTTTTTT. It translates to CSVGGQVSGELFF.

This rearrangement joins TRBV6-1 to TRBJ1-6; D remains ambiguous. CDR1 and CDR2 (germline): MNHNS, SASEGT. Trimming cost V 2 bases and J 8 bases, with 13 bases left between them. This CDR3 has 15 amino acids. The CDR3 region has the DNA TGTGCCAGCAGTGAACTGCCGGCGGGCTATTCACCCCTCCACTTT. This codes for CASSELPAGYSPLHF.

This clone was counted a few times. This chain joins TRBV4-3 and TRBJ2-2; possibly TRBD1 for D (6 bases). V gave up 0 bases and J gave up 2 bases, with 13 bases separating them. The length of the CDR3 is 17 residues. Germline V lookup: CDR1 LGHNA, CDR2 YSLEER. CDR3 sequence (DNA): TGCGCCAGCAGCCAAGATCAGGGACACCGAAACACCGGGGAGCTGTTTTTT. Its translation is CASSQDQGHRNTGELFF.

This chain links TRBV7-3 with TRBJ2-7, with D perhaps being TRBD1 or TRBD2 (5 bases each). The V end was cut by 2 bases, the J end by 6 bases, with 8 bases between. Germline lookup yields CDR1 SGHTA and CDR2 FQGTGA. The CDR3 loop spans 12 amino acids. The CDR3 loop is CASSLDGAEQYF. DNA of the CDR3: TGTGCCAGCAGCTTAGACGGGGCCGAGCAGTACTTC.

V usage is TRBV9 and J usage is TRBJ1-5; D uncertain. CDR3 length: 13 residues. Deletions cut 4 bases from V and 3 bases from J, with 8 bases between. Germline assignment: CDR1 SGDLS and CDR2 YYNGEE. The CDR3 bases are TGTGCCAGCAGCCCCGATAACAATCAGCCCCAGCATTTT. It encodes CASSPDNNQPQHF.

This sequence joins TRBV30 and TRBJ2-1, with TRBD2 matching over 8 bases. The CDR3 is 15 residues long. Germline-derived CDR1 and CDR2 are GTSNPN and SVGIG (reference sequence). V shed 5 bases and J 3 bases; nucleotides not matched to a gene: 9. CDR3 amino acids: CAWARERGGYNEQFF. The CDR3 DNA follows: TGTGCCTGGGCGAGAGAACGGGGGGGCTACAATGAGCAGTTCTTC.

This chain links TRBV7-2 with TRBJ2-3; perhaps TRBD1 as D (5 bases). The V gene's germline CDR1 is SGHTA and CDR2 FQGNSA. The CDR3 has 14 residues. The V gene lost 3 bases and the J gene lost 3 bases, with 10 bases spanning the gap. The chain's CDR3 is CASSFRVGTDTQYF. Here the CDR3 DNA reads TGTGCCAGCAGCTTCAGGGTTGGGACAGATACGCAGTATTTT.

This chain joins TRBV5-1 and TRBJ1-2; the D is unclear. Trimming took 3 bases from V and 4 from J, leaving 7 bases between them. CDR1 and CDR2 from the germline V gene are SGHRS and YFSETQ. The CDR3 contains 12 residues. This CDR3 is CASSSTSYGYTF. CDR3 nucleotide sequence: TGCGCCAGCAGCTCGACAAGCTATGGCTACACCTTC.

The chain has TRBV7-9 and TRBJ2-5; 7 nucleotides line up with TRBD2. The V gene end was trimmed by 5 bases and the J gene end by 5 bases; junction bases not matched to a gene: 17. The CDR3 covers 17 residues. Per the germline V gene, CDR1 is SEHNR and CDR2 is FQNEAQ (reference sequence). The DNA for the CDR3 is TGTGCCAGCAGCATACGGACTTCGGGGAGGGCAGGGGAGACCCAGTACTTC. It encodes CASSIRTSGRAGETQYF. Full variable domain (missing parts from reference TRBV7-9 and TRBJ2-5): DTGVSQNPRHKITKRGQNVTFRCDPISEHNRLYWYRQTLGQGPEFLTYFQNEAQLEKSRLLSDRFSAERPKGSFSTLEIQRTEQGDSAMYLCASSIRTSGRAGETQYFGPGTRLLVL.

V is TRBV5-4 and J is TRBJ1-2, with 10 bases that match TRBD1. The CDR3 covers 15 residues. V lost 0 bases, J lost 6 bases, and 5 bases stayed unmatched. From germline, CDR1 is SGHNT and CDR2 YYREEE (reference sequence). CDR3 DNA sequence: TGTGCCAGCAGCTTGGAGGACAGGGGGAAGCATGGCTACACCTTC. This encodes CASSLEDRGKHGYTF. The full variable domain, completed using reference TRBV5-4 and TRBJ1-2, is ETGVTQSPTHLIKTRGQQVTLRCSSQSGHNTVSWYQQALGQGPQFIFQYYREEENGRGNFPPRFSGLQFPNYSSELNVNALELDDSALYLCASSLEDRGKHGYTFGSGTRLTVV.

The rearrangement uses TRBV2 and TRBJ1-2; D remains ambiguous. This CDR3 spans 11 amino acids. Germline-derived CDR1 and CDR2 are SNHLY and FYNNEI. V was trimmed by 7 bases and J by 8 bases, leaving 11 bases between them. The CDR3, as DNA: TGTGCCAGCAAAGGGAACGTAGGCTACACCTTC. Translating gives CASKGNVGYTF.

The CDR3 nucleotides read TGCAGCGTTGATTTGGGGTATGGCTACACCTTC. Its translation is CSVDLGYGYTF. The chain recombines TRBV29-1 with TRBJ1-2; D call uncertain. Germline V gene sequence: CDR1 SQVTM, CDR2 ANQGSEA. V dropped 3 bases and J dropped 5 bases, with 7 bases sitting between them. There are 11 residues in the CDR3.

CDR3: CASSDRARRDSGANVLTF. In nucleotides, the CDR3 is TGTGCCAGCAGCGACCGGGCCAGAAGGGATTCTGGGGCCAACGTCCTGACTTTC. The chain combines TRBV28 with TRBJ2-6, with no clear D. Trimming removed 6 bases from V and 1 base from J, with 19 bases in between. CDR1 and CDR2 from the germline V gene are MDHEN and SYDVKM. This CDR3 contains 18 residues.

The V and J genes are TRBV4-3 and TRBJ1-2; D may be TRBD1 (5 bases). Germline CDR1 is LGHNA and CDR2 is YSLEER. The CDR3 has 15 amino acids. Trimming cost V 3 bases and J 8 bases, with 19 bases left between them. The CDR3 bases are TGCGCCAGCAGCCACGCGGGACGCTCCACGGGGGGCTACACCTTC. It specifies CASSHAGRSTGGYTF.

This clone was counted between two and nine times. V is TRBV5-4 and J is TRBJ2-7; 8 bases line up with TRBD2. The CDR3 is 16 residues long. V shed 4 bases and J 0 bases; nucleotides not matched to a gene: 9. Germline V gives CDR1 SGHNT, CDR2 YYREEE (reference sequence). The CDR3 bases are TGTGCCAGCAGCCCGGGGGGGCCCCGCTACTCCTACGAGCAGTACTTC. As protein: CASSPGGPRYSYEQYF.

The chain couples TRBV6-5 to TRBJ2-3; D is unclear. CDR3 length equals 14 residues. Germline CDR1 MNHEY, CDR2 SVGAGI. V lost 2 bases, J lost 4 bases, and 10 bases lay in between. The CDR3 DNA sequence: TGTGCCAGCAGTTACGTGCTCGGGCCAGATACGCAGTATTTT. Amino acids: CASSYVLGPDTQYF.

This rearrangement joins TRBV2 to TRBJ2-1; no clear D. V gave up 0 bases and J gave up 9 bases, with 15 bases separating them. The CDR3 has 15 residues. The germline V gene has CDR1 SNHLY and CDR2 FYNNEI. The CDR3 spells CASSEALQATGEQFF. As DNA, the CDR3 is TGTGCCAGCAGTGAAGCGCTTCAGGCCACGGGTGAGCAGTTCTTC.

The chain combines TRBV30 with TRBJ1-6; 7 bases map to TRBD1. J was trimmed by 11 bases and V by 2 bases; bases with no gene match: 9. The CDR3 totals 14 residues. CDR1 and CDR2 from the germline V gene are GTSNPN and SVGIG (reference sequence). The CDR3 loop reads CAWSRGQVSAPLHF. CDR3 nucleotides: TGTGCCTGGAGTAGAGGACAGGTTTCGGCACCCCTCCACTTT.

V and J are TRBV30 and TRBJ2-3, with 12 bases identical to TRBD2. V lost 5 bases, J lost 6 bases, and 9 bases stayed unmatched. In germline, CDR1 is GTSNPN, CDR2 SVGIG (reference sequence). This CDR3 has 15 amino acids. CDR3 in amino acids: CAWVGGTSGRDTQYF. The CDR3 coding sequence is TGTGCCTGGGTCGGCGGGACTAGCGGGCGGGATACGCAGTATTTT.

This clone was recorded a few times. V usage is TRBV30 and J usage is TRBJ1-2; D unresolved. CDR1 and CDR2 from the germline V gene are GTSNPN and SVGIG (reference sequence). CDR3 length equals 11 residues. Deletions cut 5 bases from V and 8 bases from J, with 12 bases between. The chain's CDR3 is CAWARPSGYTF. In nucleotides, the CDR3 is TGTGCCTGGGCAAGACCGAGCGGCTACACCTTC.